The entry below gives a single T cell receptor beta chain sequence along with its context. The data were obtained in a study of Graves' ophthalmopathy and Graves' hyperthyroidism. V was trimmed by 5 bases and J by 3 bases, leaving 14 bases between them. Germline lookup yields CDR1 SGHVS and CDR2 FQNEAQ. This CDR3 is built from 14 residues. Amplification targeted the TCR beta CDR3 regions, with RNA transcripts as the source material. First-round RT-PCR used HTBI primers; second-round multiplex PCR followed. TCRdb passed the multiplex PCR reads through MiXCR, listing each CDR3 protein once. The sample holds around 1.1 million distinct CDR3 sequences; about 35% are singletons and the top ten take over 8.5%.

This clonotype originated in an adult man with Graves' hyperthyroidism. Sequencing was done on a sample of peripheral blood or thyroid tissue (not recorded which). This chain connects TRBV7-8 to TRBJ2-7, with D possibly TRBD2 on 5 matching bases. For the CDR3, the DNA is TGTGCCAGCAGCCCTGAGGGCAGAAACTACGAGCAGTACTTC. This sequence encodes CASSPEGRNYEQYF.